Described below is a single T cell receptor (beta chain) sequence and its context. Only in-frame clones appear in the TCRdb table, and some are missing; sequencing was by immunoSEQ multiplex PCR. Here the sample spans some 200,000 clones, 75% to 85% being singletons. The data originate from a study of blood T cell repertoires in COVID-19. Germline V gives CDR1 MDHEN, CDR2 SYDVKM. The V and J ends lost 5 bases and 3 bases respectively, with 5 bases between them. CDR3 size: 12 residues. This chain connects TRBV28 to TRBJ1-5; no clear D gene. Sample: peripheral blood. The sequence derives from an elderly woman with COVID-19, enrolled during active disease. The CDR3 DNA reads TGTGCCAGCAGTCCATTCAATCAGCCCCAGCATTTT. Encoded protein: CASSPFNQPQHF.